This T cell receptor beta chain appears in the sequencing data of a study of T cell responses to AZD1222 COVID-19 vaccine. Sequencing was performed with immunoSEQ multiplex PCR; in TCRdb, only in-frame clones are kept and a portion is missing. The repertoire consists of some 99,000 clones, with about 88% occurring once and the leading ten covering approximately 15%. Trimming took off 0 bases at V and 3 bases at J, with 5 bases between the two ends. This CDR3 region has 14 residues. The germline V gene encodes CDR1 SGHTA and CDR2 FQGTGA. Of note for this clone: Antigen: not known.

Study-wide results and limits: Nearly half of spike-specific TCRs reportedly target unmutated variant regions.

The gene calls are TRBV7-3 and TRBJ2-2; D gene uncertain. This receptor was taken from an adult in good health. The sequencing used peripheral blood, collected on day 0 of AZD1222 vaccination. The CDR3 reads CASSLTVHTGELFF. The CDR3 coding sequence is TGTGCCAGCAGCTTAACAGTACACACCGGGGAGCTGTTTTTT. The full variable domain, rest sourced from reference TRBV7-3 and TRBJ2-2, is GAGVSQTPSNKVTEKGKYVELRCDPISGHTALYWYRQSLGQGPEFLIYFQGTGAADDSGLPNDRFFAVRPEGSVSTLKIQRTERGDSAVYLCASSLTVHTGELFFGEGSRLTVL.